The rows below give T cell receptor beta chains drawn from one sample of a study of T cell repertoires in cytomegalovirus infection. One entry per CDR3 protein results from TCRdb running MiXCR on the reads. The sample contains about 530,000 distinct CDR3 sequences, around 27% of which appear only once. Sequences were obtained from PBMCs. Receptors originate from a human donor in good health (CMV status not recorded). Some clones in this sample may be carry-over from other donors' samples. Each CDR3 is given with its conserved first and last residue. D genes are given only for firm matches. Some rows mark clone size as missing; the rest say once, few, many or name a class of expanded clone.

cdr3_aa cdr3_nt j_call v_call clone_size d_call
CASSLALGTGSNEQFF TGTGCCAGCAGCTTAGCGCTGGGGACAGGGTCCAATGAGCAGTTCTTC TRBJ2-1 TRBV7-9 - TRBD1
CASNDRTQANYGYTF TGTGCCAGCAATGACAGAACCCAAGCTAACTATGGCTACACCTTC TRBJ1-2 TRBV6-2/TRBV6-3 - -
CASRGTTKSTDTQYF TGTGCCAGCAGAGGGACGACAAAAAGCACAGATACGCAGTATTTT TRBJ2-3 TRBV6-4 - -
CATSDGLAGGQETQYF TGTGCCACCAGTGATGGACTAGCGGGGGGCCAAGAGACCCAGTACTTC TRBJ2-5 TRBV24-1 few TRBD2
CASSQGGGPDTQYF TGTGCCAGCAGCCAGGGGGGGGGCCCAGATACGCAGTATTTT TRBJ2-3 TRBV12-3/TRBV12-4 - -
CASSTWTSVETQYF TGTGCCAGCAGCACCTGGACTAGTGTCGAGACCCAGTACTTC TRBJ2-5 TRBV11-1 - TRBD2
CASSYEGLGNQPQHF TGTGCCAGTAGCTACGAGGGTTTGGGCAATCAGCCCCAGCATTTT TRBJ1-5 TRBV19 few -
CASSSGHIYGELFF TGTGCCAGCAGCTCCGGACACATATACGGGGAGCTGTTTTTT TRBJ2-2 TRBV7-2 many -
CASSLETGGDEQFF TGTGCCAGCAGCTTAGAGACGGGAGGGGATGAGCAGTTCTTC TRBJ2-1 TRBV7-9 many TRBD2
CASSLGTSWPNTEAFF TGTGCCAGCAGCTTAGGGACATCATGGCCGAACACTGAAGCTTTCTTT TRBJ1-1 TRBV7-3 - -
CASSYSAARNTEAFF TGTGCCAGCAGTTACTCGGCAGCCCGGAACACTGAAGCTTTCTTT TRBJ1-1 TRBV6-5 - -
CASTKAGTGELFF TGTGCCAGCACTAAAGCGGGTACCGGGGAGCTGTTTTTT TRBJ2-2 TRBV11-3 - -
CASSEGRKETQYF TGTGCCAGCAGTGAGGGGCGGAAAGAGACCCAGTACTTC TRBJ2-5 TRBV2 - -
CASSQTSNEQFF TGTGCCAGCAGTCAGACTAGCAATGAGCAGTTCTTC TRBJ2-1 TRBV6-2/TRBV6-3 few -
CASSSSDSSYTF TGTGCCAGCAGCTCGTCCGACTCTTCCTACACCTTC TRBJ1-2 TRBV7-9 many -
CASSPRSGVAKNIQYF TGCGCCAGCAGCCCCCGATCGGGGGTAGCCAAAAACATTCAGTACTTC TRBJ2-4 TRBV4-3 - -
CASSLGGTTSTDTQYF TGTGCCAGCAGCTTAGGGGGAACTACTAGCACAGATACGCAGTATTTT TRBJ2-3 TRBV7-9 - -
CASSYGSSGANVLTF TGTGCCAGCAGTTACGGGTCCTCTGGGGCCAACGTCCTGACTTTC TRBJ2-6 TRBV6-5 many -
CASSQVASGNEQFF TGTGCCAGCAGCCAAGTTGCTAGCGGCAATGAGCAGTTCTTC TRBJ2-1 TRBV3-1 - TRBD2
CASSPRTAGGNSPLHF TGTGCCAGCAGTCCCAGGACCGCCGGAGGTAATTCACCCCTCCACTTT TRBJ1-6 TRBV12-3/TRBV12-4 few -
CASSFEANSNQPQHF TGTGCCAGCAGCTTCGAAGCCAATAGCAATCAGCCCCAGCATTTT TRBJ1-5 TRBV7-2 many -
CASSLAGTRGYDQPQHF TGTGCCAGCAGCCTGGCCGGGACCAGGGGTTACGATCAGCCCCAGCATTTT TRBJ1-5 TRBV6-6 - -
CASRNHRGRDQPQHF TGTGCCAGCAGGAACCACAGGGGTCGGGATCAGCCCCAGCATTTT TRBJ1-5 TRBV6-1 - TRBD1
CASSSALTGTDTQYF TGTGCCAGCAGCTCTGCCCTAACAGGCACAGATACGCAGTATTTT TRBJ2-3 TRBV7-2 many -
CASSIEQPTEAFF TGTGCCAGTAGTATCGAACAACCCACTGAAGCTTTCTTT TRBJ1-1 TRBV19 few -
CASSPDVGVRDTQYF TGTGCCAGCAGCCCTGATGTGGGGGTCCGGGATACGCAGTATTTT TRBJ2-3 TRBV12-3/TRBV12-4 few -
CASSANSVALGSAQYF TGTGCCAGCAGTGCGAACTCGGTCGCTTTGGGCTCTGCGCAGTATTTT TRBJ2-3 TRBV2 - -
CASSPFSGAYNEQFF TGTGCCAGCAGCCCCTTTAGCGGGGCCTACAATGAGCAGTTCTTC TRBJ2-1 TRBV7-2 - TRBD2
CATSRGPPGQQRQETQYF TGTGCCACCAGCAGAGGACCTCCTGGACAGCAAAGACAAGAGACCCAGTACTTC TRBJ2-5 TRBV15 few -
CASSYFGVRNNEQFF TGTGCCAGCAGTTACTTCGGGGTAAGGAACAATGAGCAGTTCTTC TRBJ2-1 TRBV6-2/TRBV6-3 few -
CASSYSGHSSSYNSPLHF TGTGCCAGCAGCTATTCGGGACACTCGAGCTCCTATAATTCACCCCTCCACTTT TRBJ1-6 TRBV7-2 many -
CASSFSGWTATSGNTIYF TGTGCCAGCAGTTTTTCGGGCTGGACAGCCACCTCTGGAAACACCATATATTTT TRBJ1-3 TRBV28 few -
CASRPTGRGTEAFF TGTGCCAGCAGACCGACAGGGAGGGGTACTGAAGCTTTCTTT TRBJ1-1 TRBV6-1 - TRBD1
CASSFGSGIVRGTRNEQFF TGTGCCAGCAGCTTCGGTAGCGGGATCGTGAGGGGGACTAGGAATGAGCAGTTCTTC TRBJ2-1 TRBV7-2 - TRBD2
CASSLGRQGNTEAFF TGTGCCAGCAGCTTAGGAAGACAGGGGAACACTGAAGCTTTCTTT TRBJ1-1 TRBV7-9 few TRBD1
CASSGDGLVYNEQFF TGTGCCAGCAGCGGAGACGGACTAGTCTACAATGAGCAGTTCTTC TRBJ2-1 TRBV7-2 many TRBD2
CASSLMAGANVLTF TGTGCCAGCAGCTTAATGGCTGGGGCCAACGTCCTGACTTTC TRBJ2-6 TRBV7-3 few -
CASSLVDNGYTF TGTGCCAGCAGCTTAGTAGACAATGGCTACACCTTC TRBJ1-2 TRBV7-9 - -
CASSSDASPGNTIYF TGTGCCAGCAGCTCAGACGCATCCCCTGGAAACACCATATATTTT TRBJ1-3 TRBV7-2 many -
CASSLSNTGTQYF TGTGCCAGCAGTTTATCTAATACCGGGACCCAGTACTTC TRBJ2-5 TRBV28 - -
CASSYSGARNQPQHF TGTGCCAGCAGTTACTCAGGGGCGCGTAATCAGCCCCAGCATTTT TRBJ1-5 TRBV6-1 - -
CSAAEENYGYTF TGCAGTGCCGCAGAGGAAAACTATGGCTACACCTTC TRBJ1-2 TRBV20-1 - -
CASSPGTSDVETQYF TGTGCCAGCAGCCCCGGGACTAGCGACGTAGAGACCCAGTACTTC TRBJ2-5 TRBV7-8 many TRBD2
CASSFSTGLVDTQYF TGTGCCAGCAGCTTCTCTACGGGACTAGTAGATACGCAGTATTTT TRBJ2-3 TRBV7-9 few TRBD2
CSAFTGTVSYEQYF TGCAGTGCATTTACCGGGACAGTCTCCTACGAGCAGTACTTC TRBJ2-7 TRBV20-1 few TRBD1
CAIRKAPDTQYF TGTGCCATCCGAAAGGCACCGGATACGCAGTATTTT TRBJ2-3 TRBV7-9 - -
CASSSQGGSPLHF TGTGCCAGCAGTTCACAGGGTGGTTCACCCCTCCACTTT TRBJ1-6 TRBV7-2 many -
CASSLVQGAHQPQHF TGTGCCAGCAGTTTGGTACAGGGGGCTCATCAGCCCCAGCATTTT TRBJ1-5 TRBV28 - TRBD1
CSARDRSSGYQETQYF TGCAGTGCTAGAGATCGAAGTAGCGGGTACCAAGAGACCCAGTACTTC TRBJ2-5 TRBV20-1 - TRBD2
CASSWGLEYDTQYF TGTGCCAGCAGCTGGGGACTAGAATATGATACGCAGTATTTT TRBJ2-3 TRBV7-3 - TRBD2
CASRPLGQHSGNTIYF TGTGCCAGCAGGCCACTGGGACAGCACTCTGGAAACACCATATATTTT TRBJ1-3 TRBV27 few TRBD1
CASRVSDTQYF TGTGCCAGCAGGGTTTCAGATACGCAGTATTTT TRBJ2-3 TRBV12-3/TRBV12-4 - -
CASSSVRGHEQFF TGTGCCAGCAGCTCGGTCCGAGGGCATGAGCAGTTCTTC TRBJ2-1 TRBV7-1 - -
CASTPGPQGANTGELFF TGTGCCAGTACCCCAGGTCCCCAGGGGGCGAACACCGGGGAGCTGTTTTTT TRBJ2-2 TRBV19 - TRBD1
CASTQPRRPQPGTEAFF TGTGCCAGCACCCAGCCCCGTCGCCCGCAGCCGGGGACTGAAGCTTTCTTT TRBJ1-1 TRBV11-3 few -
CASSFDSDPIGSPLHF TGTGCCAGCAGCTTTGACAGCGATCCCATCGGATCACCCCTCCACTTT TRBJ1-6 TRBV7-2 many -